This TCR beta chain was captured in a study of T cell responses to AZD1222 COVID-19 vaccine. Concerning this clone: No antigen is known for it.

The CDR3 length is 16 residues. Trimming cost V 6 bases and J 2 bases, with 14 bases left between them. Germline V gives CDR1 MNHEY, CDR2 SMNVEV (reference sequence). Method: immunoSEQ multiplex PCR; TCRdb's copy keeps in-frame clones and lacks some. The sample has 150,000 to 200,000 clones, around 94% seen once. Study results and caveats: White British ancestry dominated among donors, who included more females, and clonal diversity was possibly underestimated. CD4 TCRs linked to vaccination spanned spike, dominating at 160-218 and 743-854. Just five to seven AZD1222 recipients tested seropositive at baseline.

This chain joins TRBV27 and TRBJ1-6; D perhaps matches TRBD1 (6 bases). Sequencing was performed on peripheral blood, taken 28 days after the second AZD1222 dose. The TCR comes from an adult who received the AZD1222 COVID-19 vaccine. The CDR3 coding sequence is TGTGCCAGCAGGTCCGACAGGCTCACCTATAATTCACCCCTCCACTTT. It yields the protein CASRSDRLTYNSPLHF.